These 8 T cell receptor beta chains share one sample of origin, sequenced in a study of cytotoxic CD8 clonotypes in ibrutinib-treated CLL. Clones were read by immunoSEQ multiplex PCR, and TCRdb kept only the in-frame ones, dropping some. The profile shows about 29,000 clones, approximately 60% of them singletons. This sample comprised PBMCs, obtained before ibrutinib treatment. Source of these receptors: a human donor with chronic lymphocytic leukemia.

The rearrangement links TRBV5-1 to TRBJ1-6; no clear D gene. Germline assignment: CDR1 SGHRS and CDR2 YFSETQ. The CDR3 covers 15 residues. Trimming cost V 5 bases and J 7 bases, with 16 bases left between them. The CDR3 sequence is CASRLRGSYNSPLHF. CDR3 DNA: TGCGCCAGCAGGCTTAGAGGCTCGTACAATTCACCCCTCCACTTT.

The V call is TRBV28, the J call TRBJ1-5; possibly TRBD1 for D (5 bases). Germline V gene sequence: CDR1 MDHEN, CDR2 SYDVKM. The CDR3 length is 14 residues. The ends were cut back, 5 bases at V and 2 bases at J, with 10 bases in the middle. CDR3 region: CASSPGGGNQPQHF. The CDR3 DNA is TGTGCCAGCAGTCCTGGGGGAGGCAATCAGCCCCAGCATTTT.

This chain connects TRBV5-4 to TRBJ2-7; perhaps TRBD2 as D (5 bases). There are 13 residues in the CDR3. Looked up from germline, CDR1 is SGHNT and CDR2 is YYREEE (reference sequence). Trimming pared 2 bases from V and 4 bases from J, leaving 10 bases between. DNA of the CDR3: TGTGCCAGCAGCTTCGGGGAGCCTTACGAGCAGTACTTC. Its translation: CASSFGEPYEQYF.

V is TRBV28 and J is TRBJ2-7, with D possibly being TRBD2 (5 bases). The CDR3 runs to 14 residues. Trimming shortened V by 2 bases and J by 5 bases, and 13 bases separated the two germline ends. Germline-derived CDR1 and CDR2 are MDHEN and SYDVKM. CDR3: CASSLRPTIDEQYF. Written as DNA, the CDR3 is TGTGCCAGCAGTTTACGCCCGACTATCGACGAGCAGTACTTC.

Here the CDR3 reads CASRGGQRGADEKLFF. As DNA, the CDR3 is TGTGCCAGCAGAGGAGGACAGCGGGGGGCCGATGAAAAACTGTTTTTT. The V gene is TRBV25-1, the J gene TRBJ1-4, with D possibly being TRBD1 (6 bases). This CDR3 contains 16 residues. V lost 6 bases and J lost 6, with 20 bases in between. Looked up from germline, CDR1 is MGHDK and CDR2 is SYGVNS.

By its share, this clone is medium-sized. J is TRBJ2-1 and V is TRBV5-4; 13 bases map to TRBD2. V shed 4 bases, J shed 4 bases, and the junction held 5 bases outside the gene matches. This CDR3 is 16 amino acids long. Looked up from germline, CDR1 is SGHNT and CDR2 is YYREEE (reference sequence). CDR3 in amino acids: CASSPGLAGRYNEQFF. The CDR3 DNA is TGTGCCAGCAGCCCGGGACTAGCGGGAAGGTACAATGAGCAGTTCTTC.

This chain joins TRBV29-1 and TRBJ2-7, with unresolved D. V gave up 2 bases and J gave up 1 base, with 6 bases separating them. The germline V gene encodes CDR1 SQVTM and CDR2 ANQGSEA. The CDR3 is 12 residues long. The DNA for the CDR3 is TGCAGCGTTGAACTCATGTCCTACGAGCAGTACTTC. Translation gives CSVELMSYEQYF.

The chain links TRBV5-6 to TRBJ2-7; 10 nucleotides line up with TRBD2. With V trimmed by 0 bases and J by 6 bases, 12 bases remained unmatched. Germline-derived CDR1 and CDR2 are SGHDT and YYEEEE. The CDR3 runs 17 residues. The CDR3 sequence: CASSLETSGSPRAEQYF. The CDR3 bases are TGTGCCAGCAGCTTGGAGACTAGCGGGTCCCCCCGGGCCGAGCAGTACTTC. Looking up the rest from reference TRBV5-6 and TRBJ2-7 gives the full variable domain: DAGVTQSPTHLIKTRGQQVTLRCSPKSGHDTVSWYQQALGQGPQFIFQYYEEEERQRGNFPDRFSGHQFPNYSSELNVNALLLGDSALYLCASSLETSGSPRAEQYFGPGTRLTVT.